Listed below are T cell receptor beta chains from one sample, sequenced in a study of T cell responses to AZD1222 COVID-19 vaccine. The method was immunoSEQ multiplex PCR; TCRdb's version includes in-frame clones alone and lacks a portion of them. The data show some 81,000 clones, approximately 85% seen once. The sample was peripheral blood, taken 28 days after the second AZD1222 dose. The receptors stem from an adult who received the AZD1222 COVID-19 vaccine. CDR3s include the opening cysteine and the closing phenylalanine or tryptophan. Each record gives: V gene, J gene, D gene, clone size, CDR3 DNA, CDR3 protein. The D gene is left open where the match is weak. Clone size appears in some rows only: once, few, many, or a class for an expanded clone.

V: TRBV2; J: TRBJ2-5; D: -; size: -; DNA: TGTGCCAGCAGTGAAGGGGTACTATGGGAGACCCAGTACTTC; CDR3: CASSEGVLWETQYF
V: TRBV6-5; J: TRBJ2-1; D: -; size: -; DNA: TGTGCCAGCAGTTATATAGCGGCCTCTTACAATGAGCAGTTCTTC; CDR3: CASSYIAASYNEQFF
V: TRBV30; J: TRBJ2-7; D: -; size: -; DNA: TGTGCCATGGATTCAGGGTATCAAAAGTCCTACGAGCAGTACTTC; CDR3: CAMDSGYQKSYEQYF
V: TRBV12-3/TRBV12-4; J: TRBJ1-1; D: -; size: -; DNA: TGTGCCAGCAGATCAAACAGGGTTGCTGAAGCTTTCTTT; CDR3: CASRSNRVAEAFF
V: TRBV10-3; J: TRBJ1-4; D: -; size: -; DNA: TGTGCCATCAGTGGGGGCCTTCTTGAAAAACTGTTTTTT; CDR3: CAISGGLLEKLFF
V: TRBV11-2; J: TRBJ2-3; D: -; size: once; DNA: TGTGCCAGCAGCTTAGGCCCAAGCACAGATACGCAGTATTTT; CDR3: CASSLGPSTDTQYF
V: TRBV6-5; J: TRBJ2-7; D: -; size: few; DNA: TGTGCCAGCAGTCCGAGCTCCTACGAGCAGTACTTC; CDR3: CASSPSSYEQYF
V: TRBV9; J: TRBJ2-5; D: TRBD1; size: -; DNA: TGTGCCAGCAGCGGACCGGGACAGGGAATTGCGGAGACCCAGTACTTC; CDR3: CASSGPGQGIAETQYF
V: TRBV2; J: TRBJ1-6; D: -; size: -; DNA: TGTGCCAGCAGTGAAGTGGAAAGGTGGGGTTCACCCCTCCACTTT; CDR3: CASSEVERWGSPLHF
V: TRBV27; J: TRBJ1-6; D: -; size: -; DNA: TGTGCCAGCAGTTATCCAGGGGATAATTCACCCCTCCACTTT; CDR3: CASSYPGDNSPLHF
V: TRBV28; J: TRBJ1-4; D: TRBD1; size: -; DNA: TGTGCCAGCATCCCCCTCCTTGACAGGGATGAAAAACTGTTTTTT; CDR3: CASIPLLDRDEKLFF